The rows below give T cell receptor beta chains drawn from one sample of a study of beta chain features in type 1 diabetes. Data came from immunoSEQ multiplex PCR; TCRdb stores just in-frame clones and leaves some out. Among some 350,000 clones listed, 13% were seen once. Source material: naive CD4+ T cells from blood. The receptors were sampled from a woman younger than 35 with type 1 diabetes. The CDR3 runs from the conserved cysteine through the conserved F or W. Each record gives: V gene, D gene, J gene, clone size, CDR3 DNA, CDR3 protein. D genes are given only for firm matches. The size entry is marked missing in some rows and otherwise reads once, few, many or a size class.

TRBV18	TRBD2	TRBJ2-5	few	TGTGCCAGCTCACCACCGACGAGCGGATCGGGGGGGACCCAGTACTTC	CASSPPTSGSGGTQYF
TRBV7-8	-	TRBJ2-1	-	TGTGCCAGCAGCTTCGACACAGCGGGCGGGAATGAGCAGTTCTTC	CASSFDTAGGNEQFF
TRBV11-2	-	TRBJ2-7	few	TGTGCCAGCAGCCCCCCGACCCGGGACTCTACTTCCTACTTC	CASSPPTRDSTSYF
TRBV9	-	TRBJ2-1	few	TGTGCCAGCAGCCCCCAAGGCGGGCGGCAGTTCTTC	CASSPQGGRQFF
TRBV18	TRBD1	TRBJ1-2	-	TGTGCCAGCTCACCGGACAGGGGGCATGGCTACACCTTC	CASSPDRGHGYTF
TRBV7-2	-	TRBJ2-1	few	TGTGCCAGCAGCTTAGGAAGGGCGGGCACTTTCAGGAATGAGCAGTTCTTC	CASSLGRAGTFRNEQFF
TRBV6-6	-	TRBJ2-1	few	TGTGCCAGCACCAAAGTGGAGGGATATGAGCAGTTCTTC	CASTKVEGYEQFF
TRBV5-4	TRBD1	TRBJ2-7	few	TGTGCCAGCAGCTTGGGGACAGGGAGCTCCTACGAGCAGTACTTC	CASSLGTGSSYEQYF
TRBV2	-	TRBJ2-5	few	TGTGCCAGCAGACGGGAGTTACAAGAGACCCAGTACTTC	CASRRELQETQYF
TRBV20-1	-	TRBJ1-1	-	TGCAGTGCTAGTACAGGGACGGAAGCTTTCTTT	CSASTGTEAFF
TRBV7-3	TRBD1	TRBJ1-1	-	TGTGCCAGCAGCTTTGACAGGGACACTGAAGCTTTCTTT	CASSFDRDTEAFF
TRBV5-1	-	TRBJ2-1	few	TGCGCCAGCAGCTTGGTTGCTAGCGACTACAATGAGCAGTTCTTC	CASSLVASDYNEQFF
TRBV15	TRBD2	TRBJ2-7	-	TGTGCCACCAGCAGAAGCGGGGATTCCTACGAGCAGTACTTC	CATSRSGDSYEQYF
TRBV5-1	-	TRBJ1-1	-	TGCGCCAGCAGCTCCCCGCTACTTAGCACTGAAGCTTTCTTT	CASSSPLLSTEAFF
TRBV5-6	-	TRBJ1-1	-	TGTGCCAGCAGCGTAGGAGGGGGGGCTGAAGCTTTCTTT	CASSVGGGAEAFF
TRBV28	-	TRBJ2-5	-	TGTGCCAGCGGAGGGGAAGAGACCCAGTACTTC	CASGGEETQYF
TRBV6-5	TRBD1	TRBJ1-2	few	TGTGCCAGCAGTTCCATCGGGACAGGGCCTATCTATGGCTACACCTTC	CASSSIGTGPIYGYTF
TRBV28	-	TRBJ1-1	-	TGTGCCAGCAGTCGTTCGGACAGGAACACTGAAGCTTTCTTT	CASSRSDRNTEAFF
TRBV15	TRBD1	TRBJ1-2	-	TGTGCCACCAGCAGAGCGGCGGGACAGGGCAATGGCTACACCTTC	CATSRAAGQGNGYTF
TRBV10-3	TRBD2	TRBJ2-5	few	TGTGCCCTAAGCCCTAGCGGGAGGGAGACCCAGTACTTC	CALSPSGRETQYF
TRBV27	-	TRBJ1-2	few	TGTGCCAGCAGTCAACAGTCTTCCTATGGCTACACCTTC	CASSQQSSYGYTF
TRBV6-5	-	TRBJ2-7	few	TGTGCCAGCAGCCAAACGACTAGTTGGGGCGAGCAGTACTTC	CASSQTTSWGEQYF
TRBV4-3	-	TRBJ2-1	few	TGCGCCAGCAGCCAAGATTTTCCGACTACCTACAATGAGCAGTTCTTC	CASSQDFPTTYNEQFF
TRBV29-1	TRBD1	TRBJ1-5	-	TGCAGCGTAGGGACAGGGGATCAGCCCCAGCATTTT	CSVGTGDQPQHF
TRBV19	-	TRBJ1-2	few	TGTGCCAGTAGCGGCTATGGCTACACCTTC	CASSGYGYTF
TRBV5-1	TRBD2	TRBJ2-7	-	TGCGCCAGCAGCGCCGGGACTAGCGGGAGCTACGAGCAGTACTTC	CASSAGTSGSYEQYF
TRBV7-2	TRBD1	TRBJ2-1	-	TGTGCCAGCAGCTTAATGGGACAGGGGTACAATGAGCAGTTCTTC	CASSLMGQGYNEQFF
TRBV9	TRBD2	TRBJ2-5	-	TGTGCCAGCAGCGTAGGGGGACTAGCGGGGCAAGAGACCCAGTACTTC	CASSVGGLAGQETQYF
TRBV28	TRBD2	TRBJ2-3	few	TGTGCCAGTAGACTAGCGGCCTGGCGGGATACGCAGTATTTT	CASRLAAWRDTQYF
TRBV28	TRBD2	TRBJ2-7	few	TGTGCCAGCCTGGGGGGGTCCCACGAGCAGTACTTC	CASLGGSHEQYF
TRBV28	-	TRBJ1-2	few	TGTGCCAGCACCCCAGGGGCGCCCGACTATGGCTACACCTTC	CASTPGAPDYGYTF
TRBV30	-	TRBJ1-1	few	TGTGCCTGGGGACAGAGGAACACTGAAGCTTTCTTT	CAWGQRNTEAFF
TRBV2	-	TRBJ2-5	-	TGTGCCAGTAGCGGACATTTTCAAGAGACCCAGTACTTC	CASSGHFQETQYF
TRBV7-2	-	TRBJ2-5	few	TGTGCCAGCAGCTTTCAGTGGTTGGGGGGAGAGACCCAGTACTTC	CASSFQWLGGETQYF
TRBV7-2	TRBD1	TRBJ1-5	few	TGTGCCAGCAGTCCCACAGGGGTAGGTCAGCCCCAGCATTTT	CASSPTGVGQPQHF
TRBV7-9	TRBD2	TRBJ2-1	-	TGTGCCAGCAGCCCCCTAGCGGGAGGGCCTGAGTTCTTC	CASSPLAGGPEFF
TRBV28	TRBD1	TRBJ1-2	-	TGTGCCAGCACCCTTCGGGACAGGGGGCCCTATGGCTACACCTTC	CASTLRDRGPYGYTF
TRBV7-3	-	TRBJ2-5	few	TGTGCCAGCAGCCTGTTAAAAGAGACCCAGTACTTC	CASSLLKETQYF
TRBV29-1	TRBD2	TRBJ2-2	few	TGCAGCGTTGCACGGACTAGCGGGAACGCCGGGGAGCTGTTTTTT	CSVARTSGNAGELFF
TRBV21-1	-	TRBJ1-5	few	TGTGCCAGCACCGGGAGGGGAGTGCGGCCCCAGCATTTT	CASTGRGVRPQHF
TRBV27	TRBD1	TRBJ2-1	few	TGTGCCAGCAGTTTGGGGACAGGGGGAGAGCAGTTCTTC	CASSLGTGGEQFF
TRBV29-1	-	TRBJ1-3	few	TGCAGCGTTGTTGTGGGGCTGAACTCTGGAAACACCATATATTTT	CSVVVGLNSGNTIYF
TRBV7-2	-	TRBJ1-5	-	TGTGCCAGCAGCTTAGGCTCCAGGGTGCAGGGTCAGCCCCAGCATTTT	CASSLGSRVQGQPQHF
TRBV6-5	TRBD2	TRBJ2-3	few	TGTGCCAGCAGTTCCCTCCTAGCGGGAGGTAATACGCAGTATTTT	CASSSLLAGGNTQYF
TRBV30	-	TRBJ1-2	-	TGTGCCTCTACTATGAGCCCGGCAACCACTACCACCTATGGCTACACCTTC	CASTMSPATTTTYGYTF
TRBV7-9	TRBD1	TRBJ2-7	-	TGTGCCAGCAGCCCATTGACAGGGGAGTACGAGCAGTACTTC	CASSPLTGEYEQYF
TRBV7-9	TRBD1	TRBJ1-5	few	TGTGCCAGCAGCTCGCAGGGGGCCAATCAGCCCCAGCATTTT	CASSSQGANQPQHF
TRBV30	TRBD1	TRBJ1-1	few	TGTGCCTGGAGAGGGGACAGGGGGCTGAACACTGAAGCTTTCTTT	CAWRGDRGLNTEAFF
TRBV7-8	-	TRBJ2-5	-	TGTGCCAGCAGCATCGGGACTCTTCAAGAGACCCAGTACTTC	CASSIGTLQETQYF
TRBV29-1	-	TRBJ2-1	few	TGCAGCTTACGCAGGGGGGCAGGGAGCTCCTACAATGAGCAGTTCTTC	CSLRRGAGSSYNEQFF
TRBV6-1	TRBD2	TRBJ2-2	-	TGTGCCAGCAGGGGACTAGTAGGCGGGGAGCTGTTTTTT	CASRGLVGGELFF